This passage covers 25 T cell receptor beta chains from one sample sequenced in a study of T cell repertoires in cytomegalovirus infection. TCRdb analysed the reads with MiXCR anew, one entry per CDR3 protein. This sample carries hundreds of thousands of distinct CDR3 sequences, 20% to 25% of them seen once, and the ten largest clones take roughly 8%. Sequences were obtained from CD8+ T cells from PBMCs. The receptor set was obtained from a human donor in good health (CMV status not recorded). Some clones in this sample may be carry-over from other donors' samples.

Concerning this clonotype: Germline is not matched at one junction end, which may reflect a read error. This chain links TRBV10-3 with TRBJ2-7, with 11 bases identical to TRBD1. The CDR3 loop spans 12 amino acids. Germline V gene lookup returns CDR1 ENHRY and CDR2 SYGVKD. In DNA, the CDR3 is TGTGCCGTCAGGGACAGGGGGGACGAGCAGTACTTC. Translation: CAVRDRGDEQYF.

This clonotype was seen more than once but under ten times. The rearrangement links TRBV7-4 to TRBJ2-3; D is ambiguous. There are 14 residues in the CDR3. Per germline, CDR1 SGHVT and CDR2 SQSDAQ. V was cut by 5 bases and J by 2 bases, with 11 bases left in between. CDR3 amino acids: CASSPERATDTQYF. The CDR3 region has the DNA TGTGCCAGCAGCCCCGAAAGGGCCACAGATACGCAGTATTTT.

The CDR3 is CASSEGATGFYEQYV. The CDR3 DNA reads as TGTGCCAGCAGTGAAGGTGCGACAGGGTTCTACGAGCAGTACGTC. This chain uses TRBV2 with TRBJ2-7; 7 bases are a match to TRBD1. With V trimmed by 1 base and J by 3 bases, 6 bases remained unmatched. The CDR3 has 15 amino acids. The germline CDR1 and CDR2 sequences are SNHLY and FYNNEI.

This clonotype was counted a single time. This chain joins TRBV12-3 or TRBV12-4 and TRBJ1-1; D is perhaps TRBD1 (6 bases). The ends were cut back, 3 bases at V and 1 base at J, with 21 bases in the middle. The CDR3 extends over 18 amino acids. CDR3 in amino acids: CASSFILGGSGGNTEAFF. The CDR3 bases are TGTGCCAGCAGTTTCATACTTGGGGGCAGCGGGGGGAACACTGAAGCTTTCTTT.

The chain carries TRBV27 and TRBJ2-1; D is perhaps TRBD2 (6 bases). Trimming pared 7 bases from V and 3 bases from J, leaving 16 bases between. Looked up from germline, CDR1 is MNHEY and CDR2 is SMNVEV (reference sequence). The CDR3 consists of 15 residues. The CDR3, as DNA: TGTGCCAGCAATTTTCCGGGGGATTACTACAATGAGCAGTTCTTC. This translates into CASNFPGDYYNEQFF.

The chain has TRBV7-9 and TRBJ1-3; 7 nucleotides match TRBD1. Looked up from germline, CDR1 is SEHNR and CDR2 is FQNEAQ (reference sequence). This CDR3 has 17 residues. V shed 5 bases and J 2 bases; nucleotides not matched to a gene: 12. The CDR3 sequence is CASSGEQGMAPGNTIYF. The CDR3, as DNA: TGTGCCAGCAGCGGCGAACAGGGGATGGCTCCTGGAAACACCATATATTTT.

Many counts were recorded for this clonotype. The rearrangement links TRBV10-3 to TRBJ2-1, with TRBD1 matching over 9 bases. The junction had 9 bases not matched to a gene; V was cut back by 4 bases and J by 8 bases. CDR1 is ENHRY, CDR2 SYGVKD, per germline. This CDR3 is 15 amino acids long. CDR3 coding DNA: TGTGCCATCAGTGTCGATGGACAGGGGATCGATGAGCAGTTCTTC. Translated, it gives CAISVDGQGIDEQFF.

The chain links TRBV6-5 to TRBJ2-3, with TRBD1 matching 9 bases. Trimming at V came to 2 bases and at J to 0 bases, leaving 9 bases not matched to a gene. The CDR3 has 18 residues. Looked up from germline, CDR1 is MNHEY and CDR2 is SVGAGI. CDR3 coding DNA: TGTGCCAGCAGTTACAATGGACAGGGGATTTCTAGCACAGATACGCAGTATTTT. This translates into CASSYNGQGISSTDTQYF.

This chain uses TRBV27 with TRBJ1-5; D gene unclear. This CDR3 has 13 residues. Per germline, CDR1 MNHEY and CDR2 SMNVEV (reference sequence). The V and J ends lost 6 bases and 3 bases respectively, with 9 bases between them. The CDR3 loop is CASRPSYNQPQHF. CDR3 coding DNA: TGTGCCAGCAGGCCCTCCTACAATCAGCCCCAGCATTTT.

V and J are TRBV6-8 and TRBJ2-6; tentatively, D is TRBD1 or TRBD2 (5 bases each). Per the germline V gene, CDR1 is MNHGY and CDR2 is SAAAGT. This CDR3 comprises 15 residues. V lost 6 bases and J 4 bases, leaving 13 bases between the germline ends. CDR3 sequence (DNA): TGTGCCAGCAGCTCCAGGGAGCGAGGGGCCAACGTCCTGACTTTC. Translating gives CASSSRERGANVLTF.

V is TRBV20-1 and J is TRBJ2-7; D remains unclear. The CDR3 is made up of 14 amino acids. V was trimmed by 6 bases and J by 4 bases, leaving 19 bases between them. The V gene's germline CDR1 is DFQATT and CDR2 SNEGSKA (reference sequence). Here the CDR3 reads CSAFRGKDSYEQYF. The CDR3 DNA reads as TGCAGTGCGTTTAGAGGCAAGGATTCTTACGAGCAGTACTTC.

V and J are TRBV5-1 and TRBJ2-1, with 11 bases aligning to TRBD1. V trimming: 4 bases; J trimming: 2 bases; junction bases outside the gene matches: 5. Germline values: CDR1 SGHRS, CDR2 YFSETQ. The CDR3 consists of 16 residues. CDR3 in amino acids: CASSGWTGGTYNEQFF. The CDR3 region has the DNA TGCGCCAGCAGCGGATGGACAGGGGGCACCTACAATGAGCAGTTCTTC.

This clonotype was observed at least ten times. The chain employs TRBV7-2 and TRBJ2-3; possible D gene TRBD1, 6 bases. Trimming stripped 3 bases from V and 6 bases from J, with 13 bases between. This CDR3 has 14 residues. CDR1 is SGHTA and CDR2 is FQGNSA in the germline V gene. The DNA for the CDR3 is TGTGCCAGCAGCTTGATGGGGGCTCTGGATACGCAGTATTTT. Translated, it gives CASSLMGALDTQYF.

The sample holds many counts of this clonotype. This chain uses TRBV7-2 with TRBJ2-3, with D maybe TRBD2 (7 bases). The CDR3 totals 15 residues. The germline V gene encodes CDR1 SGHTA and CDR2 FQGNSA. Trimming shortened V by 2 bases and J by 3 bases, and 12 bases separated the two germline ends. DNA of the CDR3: TGTGCCAGCAGCTTAATTGCGGGGGCGACAGATACGCAGTATTTT. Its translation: CASSLIAGATDTQYF.

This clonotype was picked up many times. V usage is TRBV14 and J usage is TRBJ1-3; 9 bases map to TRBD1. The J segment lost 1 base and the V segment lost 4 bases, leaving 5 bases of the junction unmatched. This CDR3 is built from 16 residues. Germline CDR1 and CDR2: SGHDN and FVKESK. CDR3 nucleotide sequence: TGTGCCAGCAGCCGATCGGGACAGGGATCTGGAAACACCATATATTTT. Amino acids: CASSRSGQGSGNTIYF.

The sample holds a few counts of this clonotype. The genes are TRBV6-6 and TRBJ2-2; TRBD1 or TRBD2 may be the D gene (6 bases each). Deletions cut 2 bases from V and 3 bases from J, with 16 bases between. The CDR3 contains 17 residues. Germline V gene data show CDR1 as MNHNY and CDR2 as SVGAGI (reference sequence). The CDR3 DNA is TGTGCCAGCAGTTACGCAAGACGGGGGCCTGACACCGGGGAGCTGTTTTTT. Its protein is CASSYARRGPDTGELFF.

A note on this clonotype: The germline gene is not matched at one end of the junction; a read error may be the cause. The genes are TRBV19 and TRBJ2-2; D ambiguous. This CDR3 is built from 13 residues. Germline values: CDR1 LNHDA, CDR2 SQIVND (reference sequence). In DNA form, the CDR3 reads TGTGTCAGTAGTTTGTGGAACACCGGGGAGCTGTTTTTT. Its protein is CVSSLWNTGELFF.

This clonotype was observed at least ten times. As DNA, the CDR3 is TGTGCCAGCAGGCAAGGAGTCAACAATGAGCAGTTCTTC. Translated, it gives CASRQGVNNEQFF. V and J are TRBV6-5 and TRBJ2-1; D ambiguous. Germline CDR1 is MNHEY and CDR2 is SVGAGI. V lost 6 bases and J lost 5, with 11 bases in between. The CDR3 covers 13 residues.

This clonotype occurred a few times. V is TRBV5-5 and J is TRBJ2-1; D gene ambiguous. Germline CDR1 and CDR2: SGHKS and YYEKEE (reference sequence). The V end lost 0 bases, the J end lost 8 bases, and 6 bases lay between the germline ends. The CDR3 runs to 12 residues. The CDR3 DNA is TGTGCCAGCAGCTTGGTGCCGTATGAGCAGTTCTTC. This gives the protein CASSLVPYEQFF.

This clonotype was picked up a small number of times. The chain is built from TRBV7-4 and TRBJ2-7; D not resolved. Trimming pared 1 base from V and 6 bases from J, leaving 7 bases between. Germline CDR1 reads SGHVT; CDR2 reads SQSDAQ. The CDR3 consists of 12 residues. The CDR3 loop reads CASSLVMSEQYF. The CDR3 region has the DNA TGTGCCAGCAGCTTAGTTATGAGCGAGCAGTACTTC. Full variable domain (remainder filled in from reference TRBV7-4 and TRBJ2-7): GAGVSQSPRYKVAKRGRDVALRCDSISGHVTLYWYRQTLGQGSEVLTYSQSDAQRDKSGRPSGRFSAERPERSVSTLKIQRTEQGDSAVYLCASSLVMSEQYFGPGTRLTVT.

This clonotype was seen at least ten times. CDR3 DNA: TGTGCCAGCAGCAATCCGGGACAGGGGACAGATACGCAGTATTTT. Translation gives CASSNPGQGTDTQYF. The chain employs TRBV7-9 and TRBJ2-3; 10 bases are a match to TRBD1. Germline CDR1 is SEHNR and CDR2 is FQNEAQ (reference sequence). Germline trimming cut 5 bases from V and 3 bases from J; bases unmatched to any gene: 5. CDR3 length: 15 amino acids. Full variable domain (rest looked up from reference TRBV7-9 and TRBJ2-3): DTGVSQNPRHKITKRGQNVTFRCDPISEHNRLYWYRQTLGQGPEFLTYFQNEAQLEKSRLLSDRFSAERPKGSFSTLEIQRTEQGDSAMYLCASSNPGQGTDTQYFGPGTRLTVL.

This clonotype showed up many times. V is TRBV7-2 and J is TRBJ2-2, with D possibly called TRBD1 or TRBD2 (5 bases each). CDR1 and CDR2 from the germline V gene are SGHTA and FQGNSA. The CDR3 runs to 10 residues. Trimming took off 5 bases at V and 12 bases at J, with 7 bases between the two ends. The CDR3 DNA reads TGTGCCAGCAGCGAGGGACAGCTGTTTTTT. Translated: CASSEGQLFF.

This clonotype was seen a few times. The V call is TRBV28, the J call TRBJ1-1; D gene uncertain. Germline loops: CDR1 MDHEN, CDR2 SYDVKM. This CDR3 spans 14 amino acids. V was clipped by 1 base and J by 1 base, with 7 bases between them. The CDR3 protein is CASSLFPENTEAFF. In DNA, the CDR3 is TGTGCCAGCAGTTTATTTCCAGAGAACACTGAAGCTTTCTTT.

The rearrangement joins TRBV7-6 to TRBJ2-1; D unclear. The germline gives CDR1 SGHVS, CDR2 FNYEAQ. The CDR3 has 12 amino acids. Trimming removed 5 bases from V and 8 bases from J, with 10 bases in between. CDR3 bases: TGTGCCAGCAGCAACCGCTGGGATGAGCAGTTCTTC. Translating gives CASSNRWDEQFF. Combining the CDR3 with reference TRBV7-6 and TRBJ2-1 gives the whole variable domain GAGVSQSPRYKVTKRGQDVALRCDPISGHVSLYWYRQALGQGPEFLTYFNYEAQQDKSGLPNDRFSAERPEGSISTLTIQRTEQRDSAMYRCASSNRWDEQFFGPGTRLTVL.

Here the CDR3 DNA reads TGCGCCAGCAGCACCGACCGGGCGGGCACTGAAGCTTTCTTT. This codes for CASSTDRAGTEAFF. The chain is built from TRBV4-1 and TRBJ1-1, with D hard to call. Trimming cost V 5 bases and J 4 bases, with 14 bases left between them. Germline CDR1 and CDR2: MGHRA and YSYEKL. This CDR3 comprises 14 residues.